The 17 T cell receptor beta chains reported below all come from one sample, sequenced in a study of T cell repertoires in cytomegalovirus infection. MiXCR, applied by TCRdb to the reads, yields one record per CDR3 protein. Found here are approximately 990,000 distinct CDR3 sequences, approximately 31% of them singletons; the top ten hold more than 12%. What these receptors recognize is not known. The sample was cultured CD8+ T cells from PBMCs, taken from culture after CMV antigen stimulation. The receptor set was obtained from a human donor in good health (CMV status not recorded). Some clones in this sample may be carry-over from other donors' samples.

This chain joins TRBV7-9 and TRBJ1-2; 10 bases match TRBD1. After removal of 4 bases from V and 2 bases from J, the junction contained 10 bases not matched to a gene. Germline-derived CDR1 and CDR2 are SEHNR and FQNEAQ (reference sequence). The CDR3 has 17 amino acids. The CDR3 reads CASSSPGQGPTNYGYTF. CDR3 coding DNA: TGTGCCAGCAGCTCCCCGGGACAGGGGCCCACCAACTATGGCTACACCTTC.

This clonotype occurred a few times. The chain uses TRBV6-2 or TRBV6-3 and TRBJ2-7; D ambiguous. Germline lookup yields CDR1 MNHEY and CDR2 SVGEGT. The CDR3 contains 13 residues. V dropped 5 bases and J dropped 6 bases, with 14 bases sitting between them. The CDR3 protein is CASSQGILLEQYV. CDR3 nucleotides: TGTGCCAGCAGTCAAGGTATTTTACTCGAGCAGTACGTC.

This clonotype has just one count. This chain joins TRBV6-1 and TRBJ2-7, with unresolved D. V lost 2 bases to trimming and J lost 3 bases, with 8 bases between them. The CDR3 contains 13 residues. Germline assignment: CDR1 MNHNS and CDR2 SASEGT. This CDR3 reads CASSEPFGYEQYV. The CDR3 region has the DNA TGTGCCAGCAGTGAACCCTTTGGCTACGAGCAGTACGTC.

This clonotype was seen just once. This chain connects TRBV12-3 or TRBV12-4 to TRBJ2-3; a weak D match, TRBD2 (5 bases). The ends were cut back, 3 bases at V and 3 bases at J, with 16 bases in the middle. This CDR3 has 16 amino acids. CDR3 region: CASSFQYQRRTDTQYF. CDR3 bases: TGTGCCAGCAGTTTTCAATATCAAAGGAGGACAGATACGCAGTATTTT.

In this sample, this clonotype turned up a few times. This sequence joins TRBV2 and TRBJ1-3, with D perhaps matching TRBD1 (5 bases). The CDR3 contains 14 residues. Trimming took 6 bases from V and 2 from J, leaving 11 bases between them. Germline CDR1 reads SNHLY; CDR2 reads FYNNEI. CDR3 DNA sequence: TGTGCCAGCAGGCAGGGCTCGCCTGGAAACACCATATATTTT. Translation: CASRQGSPGNTIYF.

This clonotype was detected a few times. CDR3 in DNA: TGTGCCATCAGAACCGGGACCTCTGGATCAGATACGCAGTATTTT. Translation gives CAIRTGTSGSDTQYF. The chain combines TRBV10-3 with TRBJ2-3; perhaps D is TRBD1 or TRBD2 (5 bases each). The CDR3 consists of 15 residues. Trimming removed 6 bases at V and 4 bases at J, with 17 bases between. Germline V gene data show CDR1 as ENHRY and CDR2 as SYGVKD.

This clonotype has a single count. The V gene is TRBV11-2, the J gene TRBJ2-1; 7 bases are a match to TRBD1. CDR1 SGHAT and CDR2 FQNNGV come from the germline V gene. The CDR3 runs to 17 residues. Unmatched junction bases numbered 16, after V lost 7 bases and J lost 4 bases. CDR3 sequence reads: CASNSEGQRSGYNEQFF. CDR3 DNA: TGTGCCAGCAACTCAGAGGGACAGCGGAGTGGGTACAATGAGCAGTTCTTC.

This clonotype has a count of ten or more. CDR3 sequence reads: CASREKQVFQETQYF. CDR3 nucleotide sequence: TGTGCCAGCAGAGAGAAACAGGTTTTCCAAGAGACCCAGTACTTC. The chain uses TRBV12-3 or TRBV12-4 and TRBJ2-5; D might be TRBD1 (5 bases). This CDR3 spans 15 amino acids. Trimming cost V 6 bases and J 1 base, with 15 bases left between them.

This clonotype was observed a few times. The chain joins TRBV7-6 to TRBJ2-3, with TRBD2 matching 8 bases. The CDR3 totals 15 residues. After removal of 3 bases from V and 2 bases from J, the junction contained 4 bases not matched to a gene. The germline gives CDR1 SGHVS, CDR2 FNYEAQ. CDR3 sequence reads: CASSLGLEPTDTQYF. The CDR3 DNA reads as TGTGCCAGCAGCTTGGGACTAGAACCCACAGATACGCAGTATTTT.

This sequence joins TRBV20-1 and TRBJ2-5; 8 bases agree with TRBD2. The CDR3 totals 14 residues. The V segment lost 3 bases and the J segment 1 base; nucleotides outside the gene matches: 4. Germline V gene data show CDR1 as DFQATT and CDR2 as SNEGSKA (reference sequence). CDR3 residues: CSARAGTSQETQYF. The CDR3 coding sequence is TGCAGTGCTAGGGCCGGGACTAGCCAAGAGACCCAGTACTTC.

This clonotype was seen a few times. The chain recombines TRBV27 with TRBJ1-6; D gene unclear. The CDR3 has 17 residues. V lost 0 bases and J lost 9, with 18 bases in between. Germline values: CDR1 MNHEY, CDR2 SMNVEV (reference sequence). The CDR3 nucleotides read TGTGCCAGCAGTTTATCGACTGGACGGATCCTTGGTTCACCCCTCCACTTT. Encoded protein: CASSLSTGRILGSPLHF.

The chain carries TRBV27 and TRBJ2-3; a possible D gene is TRBD2 (6 bases). Germline V gene sequence: CDR1 MNHEY, CDR2 SMNVEV (reference sequence). There are 15 residues in the CDR3. Between the trimmed V and J ends, which lost 3 bases and 4 bases, there was a span of 14 bases. This CDR3 reads CASSFGLPGPDTQYF. The CDR3 nucleotides are TGTGCCAGCAGTTTTGGACTACCCGGCCCAGATACGCAGTATTTT.

CDR3 coding DNA: TGTGCCACCAGTGATCCAGCGGGTGATGGCACAGATACGCAGTATTTT. It is translated as CATSDPAGDGTDTQYF. This chain joins TRBV24-1 and TRBJ2-3; possibly TRBD2 for D (6 bases). Germline CDR1 is KGHDR and CDR2 is SFDVKD. This CDR3 spans 16 amino acids. Between the trimmed V and J ends, which lost 3 bases and 1 base, there was a span of 13 bases.

The genes are TRBV7-2 and TRBJ2-1; TRBD1 or TRBD2 may be the D gene (5 bases each). The germline gives CDR1 SGHTA, CDR2 FQGNSA. This CDR3 comprises 18 residues. With 1 base removed from V and 7 bases from J, the gap between germline ends came to 23 bases. As DNA, the CDR3 is TGTGCCAGCAGCTTAGGGGTTCTGGGGACCCCTTCGGGGAATGAGCAGTTCTTC. Translation: CASSLGVLGTPSGNEQFF.

For this clonotype: A much larger clone differs from this one at a single base, so this may be a read error. J is TRBJ1-5 and V is TRBV12-3 or TRBV12-4; D not certain. This CDR3 spans 14 amino acids. The CDR3 coding sequence is TGTGCCAACAGTCCCCTCCCAGTTGGTCAGCCCCAGCATTTT. It is translated as CANSPLPVGQPQHF.

This clonotype has only a few counts. The chain couples TRBV4-3 to TRBJ1-5; perhaps TRBD1 as D (5 bases). The V gene lost 6 bases and the J gene lost 6 bases, with 18 bases spanning the gap. Germline CDR1 reads LGHNA; CDR2 reads YSLEER. This CDR3 has 15 amino acids. CDR3 in amino acids: CASSRDRGVGQPQHF. For the CDR3, the DNA is TGCGCCAGCAGTCGCGACCGAGGGGTTGGTCAGCCCCAGCATTTT.

This clonotype was observed a few times. The chain has TRBV6-2 or TRBV6-3 and TRBJ2-4; D is unclear. The CDR3 consists of 15 residues. The germline V gene has CDR1 MNHEY and CDR2 SVGEGT. Trimming stripped 2 bases from V and 7 bases from J, with 15 bases between. This CDR3 reads CASSYLLDQRNIQYF. The CDR3 bases are TGTGCCAGCAGTTACCTTTTGGACCAACGGAACATTCAGTACTTC.